A single sample gave rise to the 11 T cell receptor beta chains below, sequenced in a study of T cell changes during pregnancy in multiple sclerosis (dated by TCRdb to 2018 to 2020). The library came from the immunoSEQ multiplex PCR assay. TCRdb's version of the immuneACCESS table is confined to in-frame rearrangements and falls short of the full clone set. An unresolved V gene accounts for under half of the shortfall where checked; the remainder is of unknown origin. This sample holds about 49,000 clones; over 90% were observed only once. Clones ranked in the top ten supply 0.99% of the sample. The starting material was peripheral blood, obtained after pregnancy. Receptors were obtained from a female donor with multiple sclerosis, enrolled in a pregnancy study.

The gene calls are TRBV4-3 and TRBJ2-1; the match to TRBD2 covers 9 bases. In germline, CDR1 is LGHNA, CDR2 YSLEER. Trimming at V came to 0 bases and at J to 3 bases, leaving 9 bases not matched to a gene. The CDR3 is 18 amino acids. The CDR3 protein is CASSQDLIAGDFYNEQFF. The CDR3 DNA follows: TGCGCCAGCAGCCAAGATTTAATAGCGGGGGACTTCTACAATGAGCAGTTCTTC.

The rearrangement joins TRBV27 to TRBJ2-4, with 9 bases fitting TRBD1. The V and J ends lost 5 bases and 13 bases, in that order; junction bases with no gene match: 9. The length of the CDR3 is 13 residues. CDR1 and CDR2 from the germline V gene are MNHEY and SMNVEV (reference sequence). The CDR3 loop reads CASSLQGARGQYF. CDR3 coding DNA: TGTGCCAGCAGTCTACAGGGGGCGCGGGGCCAGTACTTC.

This clone is a singleton in its sample. The V gene is TRBV6-6, the J gene TRBJ2-3; D gene ambiguous. Germline V gives CDR1 MNHNY, CDR2 SVGAGI (reference sequence). V was pared by 8 bases and J by 4 bases, with 4 bases between. The CDR3 covers 10 residues. The CDR3 protein is CASGPDTQYF. The CDR3 nucleotides read TGTGCCAGCGGGCCAGATACGCAGTATTTT.

This sequence joins TRBV5-1 and TRBJ1-5; no reliable D call. Germline V gene data show CDR1 as SGHRS and CDR2 as YFSETQ. V lost 0 bases, J lost 2 bases, and 6 bases lay in between. CDR3 length equals 14 residues. The CDR3 is CASSLDRGNQPQHF. Here the CDR3 DNA reads TGCGCCAGCAGCTTGGACAGAGGCAATCAGCCCCAGCATTTT. The full variable domain, rest sourced from reference TRBV5-1 and TRBJ1-5, is KAGVTQTPRYLIKTRGQQVTLSCSPISGHRSVSWYQQTPGQGLQFLFEYFSETQRNKGNFPGRFSGRQFSNSRSEMNVSTLELGDSALYLCASSLDRGNQPQHFGDGTRLSIL.

The gene calls are TRBV2 and TRBJ2-2; 7 nucleotides line up with TRBD1. This CDR3 comprises 15 residues. The ends lost 5 bases at V and 3 bases at J; junction bases unmatched: 6. The germline V gene encodes CDR1 SNHLY and CDR2 FYNNEI. Written as DNA, the CDR3 is TGTGCCAGCAGTCTGCAGGGGGTGCACACCGGGGAGCTGTTTTTT. Translating it yields CASSLQGVHTGELFF.

The chain recombines TRBV10-3 with TRBJ2-7; D is possibly TRBD2 (5 bases). The CDR3 is 15 residues long. The germline CDR1 and CDR2 sequences are ENHRY and SYGVKD. Trimming shortened V by 3 bases and J by 2 bases, and 14 bases separated the two germline ends. The CDR3 region is CAISDLRSGTYEQYF. Here the CDR3 DNA reads TGTGCCATCAGTGATCTTAGAAGCGGTACCTACGAGCAGTACTTC.

This chain connects TRBV11-3 to TRBJ1-1; 7 bases are shared with TRBD1. Germline CDR1 is SGHNT and CDR2 is YENEEA. Trimming took 4 bases from V and 5 from J; bases not matched to a gene: 13. The CDR3 extends over 16 amino acids. CDR3 in DNA: TGTGCCAGCAGCTCGGACAAGGGGGCCGGTGTGACTGAAGCTTTCTTT. Amino acids: CASSSDKGAGVTEAFF.

J is TRBJ1-2 and V is TRBV6-5, with 8 nucleotides matching TRBD1. The CDR3 sequence is 13 residues long. The ends lost 4 bases at V and 6 bases at J; junction bases unmatched: 4. The germline V gene has CDR1 MNHEY and CDR2 SVGAGI. The CDR3 region has the DNA TGTGCCAGCAGTTTGACAGGGGAGGATGGCTACACCTTC. This codes for CASSLTGEDGYTF.

The chain links TRBV15 to TRBJ2-1; TRBD2 agrees at 9 bases. Germline CDR1 is LNHNV and CDR2 is YYDKDF (reference sequence). The CDR3 is made up of 15 amino acids. With 0 bases clipped from V and 16 bases from J, the junction kept 13 bases outside the gene matches. Here the CDR3 DNA reads TGTGCCACCAGCAGAGAGGGTAGCGGGGGCTTGAGTGCATTCTTC. It specifies CATSREGSGGLSAFF.

The V and J genes are TRBV7-6 and TRBJ2-5; 8 bases match TRBD1. This CDR3 contains 13 residues. Germline CDR1 reads SGHVS; CDR2 reads FNYEAQ. V lost 5 bases and J lost 3; bases outside the gene matches: 2. CDR3 nucleotides: TGTGCCAGCAGCCGGACAGGGAAAGAGACCCAGTACTTC. Protein sequence: CASSRTGKETQYF.

The chain uses TRBV7-8 and TRBJ2-3; D call uncertain. Germline-derived CDR1 and CDR2 are SGHVS and FQNEAQ. Trimming shortened V by 1 base and J by 2 bases, and 13 bases separated the two germline ends. This CDR3 is built from 16 residues. The CDR3 sequence is CASSLGVQRITDTQYF. In DNA form, the CDR3 reads TGTGCCAGCAGCTTAGGGGTGCAGCGTATCACAGATACGCAGTATTTT. The complete variable domain, with remaining parts taken from reference TRBV7-8 and TRBJ2-3, reads GAGVSQSPRYKVAKRGQDVALRCDPISGHVSLFWYQQALGQGPEFLTYFQNEAQLDKSGLPSDRFFAERPEGSVSTLKIQRTQQEDSAVYLCASSLGVQRITDTQYFGPGTRLTVL.